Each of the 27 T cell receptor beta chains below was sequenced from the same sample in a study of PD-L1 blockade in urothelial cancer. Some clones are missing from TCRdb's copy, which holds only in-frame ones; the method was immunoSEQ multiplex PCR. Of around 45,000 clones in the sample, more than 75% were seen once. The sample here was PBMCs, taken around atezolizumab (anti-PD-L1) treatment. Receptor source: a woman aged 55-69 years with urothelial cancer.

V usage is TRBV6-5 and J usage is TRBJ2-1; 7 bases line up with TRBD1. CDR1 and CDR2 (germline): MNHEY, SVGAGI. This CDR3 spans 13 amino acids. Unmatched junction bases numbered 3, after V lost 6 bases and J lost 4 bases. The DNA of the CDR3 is TGTGCCAGCAGATTGGGACAGTACAATGAGCAGTTCTTC. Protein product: CASRLGQYNEQFF.

The CDR3 is CASSQRGTRGETQYF. The CDR3 DNA is TGTGCCAGCAGCCAGAGGGGGACCCGGGGAGAGACCCAGTACTTC. This chain joins TRBV11-3 and TRBJ2-5, with D perhaps TRBD1 (6 bases). V was clipped by 5 bases and J by 4 bases, with 17 bases between them. The CDR3 runs 15 residues. Germline V gene lookup returns CDR1 SGHNT and CDR2 YENEEA. Using reference TRBV11-3 and TRBJ2-5 for the parts outside the CDR3, the full variable domain is EAGVVQSPRYKIIEKKQPVAFWCNPISGHNTLYWYLQNLGQGPELLIRYENEEAVDDSQLPKDRFSAERLKGVDSTLKIQPAELGDSAVYLCASSQRGTRGETQYFGPGTRLLVL.

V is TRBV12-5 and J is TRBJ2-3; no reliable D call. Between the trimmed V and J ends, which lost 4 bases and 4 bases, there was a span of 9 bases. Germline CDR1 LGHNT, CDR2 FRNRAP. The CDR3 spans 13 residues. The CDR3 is CASGSPGADTQYF. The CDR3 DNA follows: TGTGCTAGTGGTTCGCCAGGTGCAGATACGCAGTATTTT.

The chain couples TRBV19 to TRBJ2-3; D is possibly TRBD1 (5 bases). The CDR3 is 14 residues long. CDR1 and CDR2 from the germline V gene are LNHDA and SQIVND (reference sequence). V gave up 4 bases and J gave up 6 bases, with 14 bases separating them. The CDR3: CASSKGWSPDTQYF. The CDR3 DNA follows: TGTGCCAGTAGTAAGGGGTGGTCCCCGGATACGCAGTATTTT.

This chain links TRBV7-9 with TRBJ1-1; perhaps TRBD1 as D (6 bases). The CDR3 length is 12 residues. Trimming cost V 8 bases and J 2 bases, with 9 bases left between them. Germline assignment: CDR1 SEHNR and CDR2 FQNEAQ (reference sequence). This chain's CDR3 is CASSGVNTEAFF. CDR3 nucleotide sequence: TGTGCCAGCTCAGGGGTTAACACTGAAGCTTTCTTT.

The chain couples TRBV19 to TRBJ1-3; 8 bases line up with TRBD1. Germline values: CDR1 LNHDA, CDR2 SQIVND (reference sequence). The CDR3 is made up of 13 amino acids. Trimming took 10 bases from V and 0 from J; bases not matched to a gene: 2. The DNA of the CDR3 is TGTGCCACAGGACAGGGCTCTGGAAACACCATATATTTT. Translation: CATGQGSGNTIYF.

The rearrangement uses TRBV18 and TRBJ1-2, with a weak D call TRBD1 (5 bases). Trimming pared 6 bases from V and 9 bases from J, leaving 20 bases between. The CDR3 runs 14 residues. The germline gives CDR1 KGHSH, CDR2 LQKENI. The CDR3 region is CASSPAGQASSYTF. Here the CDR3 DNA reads TGTGCCAGCTCCCCCGCGGGGCAGGCCTCGAGCTACACCTTC.

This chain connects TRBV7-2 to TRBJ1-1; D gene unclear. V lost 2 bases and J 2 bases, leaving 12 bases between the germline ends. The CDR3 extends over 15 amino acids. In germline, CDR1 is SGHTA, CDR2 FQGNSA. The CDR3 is CASSLSVGANTEAFF. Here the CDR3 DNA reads TGTGCCAGCAGCTTATCAGTGGGCGCTAACACTGAAGCTTTCTTT.

CDR3 amino acids: CASSEVKRGREFF. In DNA, the CDR3 is TGTGCCAGCAGTGAAGTGAAGCGGGGGAGAGAGTTCTTC. V and J are TRBV6-1 and TRBJ2-1, with 8 bases lining up with TRBD2. The CDR3 extends over 13 amino acids. The V segment lost 1 base and the J segment 14 bases; nucleotides outside the gene matches: 7. From germline, CDR1 is MNHNS and CDR2 SASEGT.

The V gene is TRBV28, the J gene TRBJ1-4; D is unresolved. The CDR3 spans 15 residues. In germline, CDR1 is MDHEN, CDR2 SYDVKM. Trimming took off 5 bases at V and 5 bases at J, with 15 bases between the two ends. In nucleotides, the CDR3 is TGTGCCAGCAGTGTCCACGAGTCCGGGAATGAAAAACTGTTTTTT. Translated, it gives CASSVHESGNEKLFF.

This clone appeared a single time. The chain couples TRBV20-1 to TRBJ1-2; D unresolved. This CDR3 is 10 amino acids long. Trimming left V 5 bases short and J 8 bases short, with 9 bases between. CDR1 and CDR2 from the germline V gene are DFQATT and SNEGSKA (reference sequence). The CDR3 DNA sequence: TGCAGTGCTCCTTCCGGGGGCTACACCTTC. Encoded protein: CSAPSGGYTF.

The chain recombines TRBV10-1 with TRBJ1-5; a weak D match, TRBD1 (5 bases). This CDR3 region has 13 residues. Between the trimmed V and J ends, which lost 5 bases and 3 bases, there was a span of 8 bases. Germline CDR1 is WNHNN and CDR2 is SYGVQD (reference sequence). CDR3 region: CASSQGLNQPQHF. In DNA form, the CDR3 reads TGCGCCAGCAGTCAGGGTCTCAATCAGCCCCAGCATTTT.

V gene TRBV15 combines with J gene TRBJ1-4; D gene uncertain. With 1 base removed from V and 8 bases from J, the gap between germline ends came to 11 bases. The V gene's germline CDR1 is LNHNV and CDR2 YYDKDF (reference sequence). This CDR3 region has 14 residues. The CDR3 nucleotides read TGTGCCACCAGCAGAGCAGACGCCGGGGAAAAACTGTTTTTT. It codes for CATSRADAGEKLFF.

CDR3 nucleotides: TGTGCCAGCAGCTTAGACAGTAAGGTCGGTGGCTACACCTTC. Translation: CASSLDSKVGGYTF. The chain employs TRBV7-9 and TRBJ1-2; D not certain. With 1 base removed from V and 7 bases from J, the gap between germline ends came to 13 bases. CDR3 length: 14 residues. The germline V gene has CDR1 SEHNR and CDR2 FQNEAQ (reference sequence).

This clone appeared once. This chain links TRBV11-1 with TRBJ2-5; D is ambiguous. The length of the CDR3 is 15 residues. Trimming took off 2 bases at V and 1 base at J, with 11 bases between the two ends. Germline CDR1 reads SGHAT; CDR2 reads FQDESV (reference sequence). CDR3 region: CASSLSYEIQETQYF. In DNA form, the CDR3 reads TGTGCCAGCAGCTTAAGCTATGAGATCCAAGAGACCCAGTACTTC.

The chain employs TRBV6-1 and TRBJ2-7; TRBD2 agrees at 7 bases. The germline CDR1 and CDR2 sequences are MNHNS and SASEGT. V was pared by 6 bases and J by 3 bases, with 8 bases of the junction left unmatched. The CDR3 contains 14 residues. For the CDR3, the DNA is TGTGCCAGCAGGGAATGGGGCGGGAGCTACGAGCAGTACTTC. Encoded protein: CASREWGGSYEQYF.

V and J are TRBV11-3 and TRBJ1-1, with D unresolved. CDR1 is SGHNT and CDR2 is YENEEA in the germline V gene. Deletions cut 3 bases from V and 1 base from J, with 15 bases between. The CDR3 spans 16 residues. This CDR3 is CASSLEVAGGNTEAFF. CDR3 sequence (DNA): TGTGCCAGCAGCTTGGAGGTGGCTGGAGGGAACACTGAAGCTTTCTTT.

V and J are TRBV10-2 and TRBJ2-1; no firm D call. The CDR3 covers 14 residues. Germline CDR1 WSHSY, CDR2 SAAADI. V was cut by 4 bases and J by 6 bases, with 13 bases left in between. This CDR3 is CASSGLASTNEQFF. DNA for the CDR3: TGCGCCAGCAGTGGTTTAGCTTCGACCAATGAGCAGTTCTTC.

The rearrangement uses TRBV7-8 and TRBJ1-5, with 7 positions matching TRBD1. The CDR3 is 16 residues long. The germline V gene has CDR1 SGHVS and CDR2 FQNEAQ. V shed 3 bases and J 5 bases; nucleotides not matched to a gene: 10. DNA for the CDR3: TGTGCCAGCAGCTTGGATCCCAGGGGGTTTTATCAGCCCCAGCATTTT. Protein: CASSLDPRGFYQPQHF.

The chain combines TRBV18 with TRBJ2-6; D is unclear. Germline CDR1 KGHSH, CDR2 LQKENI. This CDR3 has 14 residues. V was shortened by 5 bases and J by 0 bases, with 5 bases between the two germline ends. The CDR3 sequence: CASSSLSGANVLTF. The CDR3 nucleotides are TGTGCCAGCTCATCCCTCTCTGGGGCCAACGTCCTGACTTTC.

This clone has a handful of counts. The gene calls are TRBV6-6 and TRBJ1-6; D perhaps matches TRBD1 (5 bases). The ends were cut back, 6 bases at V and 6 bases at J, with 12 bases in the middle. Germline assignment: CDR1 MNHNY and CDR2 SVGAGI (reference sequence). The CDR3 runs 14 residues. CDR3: CASRPQGVNSPLHF. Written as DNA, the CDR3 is TGTGCCAGCAGACCCCAGGGCGTTAATTCACCCCTCCACTTT.

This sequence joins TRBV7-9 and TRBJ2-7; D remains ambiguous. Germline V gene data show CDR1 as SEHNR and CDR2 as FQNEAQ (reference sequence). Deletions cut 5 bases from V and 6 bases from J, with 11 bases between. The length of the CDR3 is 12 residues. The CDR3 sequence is CASSPPGPEQYF. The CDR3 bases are TGTGCCAGCAGCCCACCTGGGCCCGAGCAGTACTTC.

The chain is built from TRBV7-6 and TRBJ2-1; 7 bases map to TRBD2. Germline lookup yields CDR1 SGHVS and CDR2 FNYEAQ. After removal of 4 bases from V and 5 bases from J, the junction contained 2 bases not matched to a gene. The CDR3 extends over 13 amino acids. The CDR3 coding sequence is TGTGCCAGCAGCTGGGCGGGGGACAATGAGCAGTTCTTC. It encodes CASSWAGDNEQFF.

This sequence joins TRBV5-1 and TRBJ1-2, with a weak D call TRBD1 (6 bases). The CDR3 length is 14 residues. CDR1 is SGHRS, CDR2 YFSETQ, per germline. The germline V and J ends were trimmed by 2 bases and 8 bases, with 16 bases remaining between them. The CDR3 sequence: CASSFLGGARGYTF. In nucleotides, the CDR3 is TGCGCCAGCAGCTTCCTCGGGGGGGCACGGGGCTACACCTTC.

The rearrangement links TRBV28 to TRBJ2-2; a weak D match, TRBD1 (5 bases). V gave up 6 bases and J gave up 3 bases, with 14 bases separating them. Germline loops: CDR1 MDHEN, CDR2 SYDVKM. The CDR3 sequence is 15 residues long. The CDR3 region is CASSSGFSDTGELFF. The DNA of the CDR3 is TGTGCCAGCAGCTCAGGGTTTTCGGACACCGGGGAGCTGTTTTTT.

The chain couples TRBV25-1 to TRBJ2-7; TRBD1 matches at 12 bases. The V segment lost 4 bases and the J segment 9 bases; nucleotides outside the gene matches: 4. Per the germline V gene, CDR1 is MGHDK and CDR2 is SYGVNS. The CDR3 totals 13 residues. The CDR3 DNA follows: TGTGCCAGCAGTGGGGACAGGGGGCCGCGGCAGTACTTC. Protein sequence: CASSGDRGPRQYF.

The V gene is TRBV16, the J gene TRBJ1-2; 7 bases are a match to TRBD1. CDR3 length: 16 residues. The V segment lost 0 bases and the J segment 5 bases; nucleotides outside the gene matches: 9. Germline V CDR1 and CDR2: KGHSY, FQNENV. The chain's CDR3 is CASSQSFKGQTYGYTF. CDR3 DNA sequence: TGTGCCAGCAGCCAATCTTTTAAGGGACAGACTTATGGCTACACCTTC. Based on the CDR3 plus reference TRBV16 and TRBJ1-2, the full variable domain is GEEVAQTPKHLVRGEGQKAKLYCAPIKGHSYVFWYQQVLKNEFKFLISFQNENVFDETGMPKERFSAKCLPNSPCSLEIQATKLEDSAVYFCASSQSFKGQTYGYTFGSGTRLTVV.